This record covers a single TCR beta chain. Its matching antigen is unknown. This entry belongs to a study of graft-versus-host responses after intestinal transplantation. Overall study context: Among the recipients, all got anti-thymocyte globulin induction and then tacrolimus and steroids for about 3 years.

The method was immunoSEQ multiplex PCR; TCRdb's version includes in-frame clones alone and lacks a portion of them. The sample holds roughly 90,000 clones, around 89% seen once. Findings of the study overall: Ileal or blood samples showed some GvH clones first, and such clones were also found in recipient marrow.

This CDR3 spans 15 amino acids. Germline V gene sequence: CDR1 ENHRY, CDR2 SYGVKD. Trimming took 2 bases from V and 8 from J; bases not matched to a gene: 6. The receptor was isolated from a human donor who was the organ donor for an intestinal transplant. The sample was unstimulated CD4+ T cells sorted from spleen or lymph node cells, taken before transplant. The gene calls are TRBV10-3 and TRBJ1-6, with TRBD1 matching 7 bases. The CDR3 region has the DNA TGTGCCATCAGTGAGCCCGGGACAGAGGATTCACCCCTCCACTTT. It yields the protein CAISEPGTEDSPLHF.